The 22 T cell receptor beta chains below were found in one sample sequenced in a study of chronic HIV infection and antiretroviral therapy. MiXCR was run by TCRdb on the 5' RACE reads, yielding one entry per CDR3 protein. The repertoire consists of approximately 30,000 distinct CDR3 sequences, with around 8.6% occurring once and the leading ten covering less than 3%. Sequenced: peripheral blood. The receptor source for this set is an adult who had HIV and had not received antiretroviral therapy, or was an uninfected healthy control (not recorded which).

This clonotype was observed at least ten times. The V and J genes are TRBV6-5 and TRBJ2-2; 9 nucleotides agree with TRBD1. Trimming at V came to 8 bases and at J to 5 bases, leaving 9 bases not matched to a gene. The CDR3 loop spans 15 amino acids. Germline V gene sequence: CDR1 MNHEY, CDR2 SVGAGI. The CDR3, as DNA: TGTGCCAGCTCACGAGGAGACAGGGGGACCGGGGAGCTGTTTTTT. Translated: CASSRGDRGTGELFF.

DNA for the CDR3: TGCAGTGCTAGAGATCCGTTCTCTAGGGACTACGAGCAGTACTTC. Its translation: CSARDPFSRDYEQYF. The chain employs TRBV20-1 and TRBJ2-7; no firm D call. The CDR3 extends over 15 amino acids. Trimming took 0 bases from V and 3 from J, leaving 15 bases between them. The germline V gene encodes CDR1 DFQATT and CDR2 SNEGSKA (reference sequence).

This clonotype was detected ten times or more. The chain is built from TRBV20-1 and TRBJ2-7; 8 nucleotides align to TRBD2. Germline CDR1 and CDR2: DFQATT and SNEGSKA (reference sequence). CDR3 length: 15 residues. The V and J ends lost 4 bases and 0 bases, in that order; junction bases with no gene match: 8. The DNA for the CDR3 is TGCAGTGCTACTCGAACCGGGACTAGCTCCTACGAGCAGTACTTC. Translated, it gives CSATRTGTSSYEQYF.

There are many counts of this clonotype. The chain is built from TRBV24-1 and TRBJ2-2; D may be TRBD1 (6 bases). Looked up from germline, CDR1 is KGHDR and CDR2 is SFDVKD. V was cut by 9 bases and J by 3 bases, with 13 bases left in between. This CDR3 has 14 amino acids. Here the CDR3 reads CATSIGGDTGELFF. In DNA form, the CDR3 reads TGTGCCACCTCCATAGGGGGAGACACCGGGGAGCTGTTTTTT.

This clonotype has ten or more counts. The chain has TRBV4-3 and TRBJ2-7; the D gene is possibly TRBD1 (6 bases). Trimming took off 1 base at V and 2 bases at J, with 12 bases between the two ends. The CDR3 runs to 15 residues. Germline assignment: CDR1 LGHNA and CDR2 YSLEER. CDR3: CASSQATGLAYEQYF. CDR3 DNA: TGCGCCAGCAGCCAAGCCACAGGGTTAGCCTACGAGCAGTACTTC.

This clonotype came up many times. The rearrangement links TRBV9 to TRBJ1-2; TRBD1 matches at 10 bases. The CDR3 loop spans 16 amino acids. With 4 bases clipped from V and 3 bases from J, the junction kept 9 bases outside the gene matches. Germline V lookup: CDR1 SGDLS, CDR2 YYNGEE. The CDR3 bases are TGTGCCAGCAGCCTACAGACAGGGGGCCGGGACTATGGCTACACCTTC. It yields the protein CASSLQTGGRDYGYTF.

This clonotype was detected only a few times. The chain is built from TRBV29-1 and TRBJ2-3; D is ambiguous. V was trimmed by 1 base and J by 5 bases, leaving 7 bases between them. The CDR3 length is 12 residues. CDR1 is SQVTM and CDR2 is ANQGSEA in the germline V gene. CDR3 protein: CSVEGGGDTQYF. The CDR3 DNA is TGCAGCGTTGAAGGAGGTGGAGATACGCAGTATTTT.

This rearrangement joins TRBV29-1 to TRBJ2-3; 16 nucleotides agree with TRBD2. J was trimmed by 5 bases and V by 6 bases; bases with no gene match: 5. Germline CDR1 reads SQVTM; CDR2 reads ANQGSEA. CDR3 length: 15 amino acids. The CDR3 loop reads CSVGLAGGQGDTQYF. Written as DNA, the CDR3 is TGCAGCGTGGGACTAGCGGGGGGGCAAGGAGATACGCAGTATTTT.

This clonotype occurred a few times. The chain links TRBV11-2 to TRBJ2-7; D is undetermined. The CDR3 is made up of 11 amino acids. Germline V lookup: CDR1 SGHAT, CDR2 FQNNGV. Trimming removed 3 bases from V and 4 bases from J, with 4 bases in between. The CDR3 region is CASSLEYEQYF. Here the CDR3 DNA reads TGTGCCAGCAGCTTGGAGTACGAGCAGTACTTC.

This clonotype was counted a few times. This sequence joins TRBV5-1 and TRBJ1-4, with TRBD1 matching 9 bases. The germline gives CDR1 SGHRS, CDR2 YFSETQ. CDR3 size: 15 residues. V was clipped by 3 bases and J by 3 bases; unmatched bases: 3. CDR3 in amino acids: CASSSDRGSNEKLFF. The CDR3 DNA reads TGCGCCAGCAGCTCGGACAGGGGCTCTAATGAAAAACTGTTTTTT.

This clonotype appeared a few times. CDR3 amino acids: CASSYGTSGRHEQFF. In DNA form, the CDR3 reads TGTGCCAGCAGTTACGGGACTAGCGGAAGGCATGAGCAGTTCTTC. The rearrangement links TRBV6-6 to TRBJ2-1; 11 nucleotides align to TRBD2. The V gene end was trimmed by 2 bases and the J gene end by 8 bases; junction bases not matched to a gene: 5. CDR1 is MNHNY, CDR2 SVGAGI, per germline (reference sequence). The CDR3 sequence is 15 residues long.

This chain joins TRBV28 and TRBJ2-4; D is possibly TRBD1 (6 bases). CDR3 length equals 16 residues. V lost 5 bases and J lost 0, with 14 bases in between. CDR1 and CDR2 (germline): MDHEN, SYDVKM. The CDR3 is CASSPRGQLAKNIQYF. The CDR3 nucleotides are TGTGCCAGCAGTCCCCGAGGACAGCTAGCCAAAAACATTCAGTACTTC.

The V call is TRBV6-1, the J call TRBJ2-2, with 7 bases lining up with TRBD2. This CDR3 contains 14 residues. The J segment lost 3 bases and the V segment lost 6 bases, leaving 4 bases of the junction unmatched. Looked up from germline, CDR1 is MNHNS and CDR2 is SASEGT. CDR3 region: CASSGGTDTGELFF. CDR3 DNA sequence: TGTGCCAGCAGCGGGGGGACGGACACCGGGGAGCTGTTTTTT.

The chain is built from TRBV7-9 and TRBJ1-1, with 9 bases that match TRBD1. Germline assignment: CDR1 SEHNR and CDR2 FQNEAQ (reference sequence). The length of the CDR3 is 17 residues. Trimming took 1 base from V and 0 from J; bases not matched to a gene: 6. Here the CDR3 DNA reads TGTGCCAGCAGCTTAGGGACAGGGGTCTCGGTGAACACTGAAGCTTTCTTT. The encoded protein is CASSLGTGVSVNTEAFF.

This clonotype was seen ten or more times. The chain recombines TRBV6-2 or TRBV6-3 with TRBJ2-6; D is undetermined. Germline V CDR1 and CDR2: MNHEY, SVGEGT. This CDR3 is built from 14 residues. The V and J ends lost 4 bases and 2 bases respectively, with 6 bases between them. DNA of the CDR3: TGTGCCAGCAGTTGGATTGCTGGGGCCAACGTCCTGACTTTC. Its translation: CASSWIAGANVLTF.

The sample holds a few counts of this clonotype. The rearrangement links TRBV7-9 to TRBJ2-7; TRBD2 might be the D (5 bases). There are 14 residues in the CDR3. Germline V gives CDR1 SEHNR, CDR2 FQNEAQ (reference sequence). V was cut by 5 bases and J by 2 bases, with 13 bases left in between. This CDR3 reads CASSPRGDPYEQYF. CDR3 nucleotides: TGTGCCAGCAGCCCCCGGGGAGATCCCTACGAGCAGTACTTC.

The V call is TRBV27, the J call TRBJ1-1; TRBD1 might be the D (5 bases). There are 15 residues in the CDR3. The germline V gene encodes CDR1 MNHEY and CDR2 SMNVEV (reference sequence). V dropped 3 bases and J dropped 3 bases, with 14 bases sitting between them. The CDR3 loop reads CASSFGGIQDTEAFF. CDR3 nucleotides: TGTGCCAGCAGTTTTGGGGGGATACAGGACACTGAAGCTTTCTTT.

Only a few counts were recorded for this clonotype. This chain links TRBV29-1 with TRBJ1-1, with no clear D. There are 12 residues in the CDR3. The germline V gene has CDR1 SQVTM and CDR2 ANQGSEA. Trimming left V 5 bases short and J 5 bases short, with 12 bases between. The CDR3 nucleotides read TGCAGCGTTTCTGGTGTTCGAACTGAAGCTTTCTTT. Amino acids: CSVSGVRTEAFF.

This clonotype was seen many times. The V call is TRBV6-2 or TRBV6-3, the J call TRBJ2-7; 12 bases are shared with TRBD2. This CDR3 has 14 amino acids. CDR1 is MNHEY, CDR2 SVGEGT, per germline. The junction had 4 bases not matched to a gene; V was cut back by 7 bases and J by 3 bases. The CDR3 sequence is CASTSSGGVYEQYF. In nucleotides, the CDR3 is TGTGCCAGCACCTCTAGCGGGGGGGTCTACGAGCAGTACTTC.

In its sample, this clonotype is medium-sized (0.01 to 0.1%). The chain uses TRBV20-1 and TRBJ2-7; D is possibly TRBD1 (6 bases). The length of the CDR3 is 14 residues. Trimming cost V 0 bases and J 3 bases, with 12 bases left between them. The V gene's germline CDR1 is DFQATT and CDR2 SNEGSKA (reference sequence). CDR3 residues: CSARDPSDSYEQYF. CDR3 sequence (DNA): TGCAGTGCTAGAGATCCCTCGGACAGCTACGAGCAGTACTTC.

This clonotype was detected many times. This chain connects TRBV29-1 to TRBJ2-7, with 11 bases fitting TRBD1. The germline gives CDR1 SQVTM, CDR2 ANQGSEA. Trimming removed 0 bases from V and 2 bases from J; junction bases left unmatched: 3. This CDR3 is built from 15 residues. CDR3 sequence reads: CSVEEGTGGPYEQYF. The CDR3 DNA sequence: TGCAGCGTTGAAGAAGGGACAGGGGGTCCCTACGAGCAGTACTTC.

This clonotype was seen repeatedly, ten times or more. The CDR3 sequence: CSARDAGAYNEQFF. DNA for the CDR3: TGCAGTGCTAGAGATGCGGGAGCCTACAATGAGCAGTTCTTC. The chain combines TRBV20-1 with TRBJ2-1; 7 bases line up with TRBD2. The CDR3 consists of 14 residues. Trimming took 0 bases from V and 2 from J; bases not matched to a gene: 1. The germline V gene has CDR1 DFQATT and CDR2 SNEGSKA (reference sequence).